This TCR beta chain was sequenced for a study of cytomegalovirus exposure and HLA in healthy donors. About the study: A subsequent analysis reported that the roughly 120 validation repertoires were produced on the same platform that had also been used for the roughly 710 first-cohort repertoires.

The study, taken as a whole, reports: The CMV antigen specificity of a few CMV-associated chains was confirmed through in vitro analysis. The authors enumerated 164 TCR beta chains as linked to cytomegalovirus.

The donors were members of the validation cohort comprising some 130 subjects, separate from the roughly 700-subject first cohort. Concerning this clone itself: Its antigen is still unknown.

Using immunoSEQ multiplex PCR, the repertoire was profiled, and TCRdb retains in-frame clones only, with some absent. Of more than 250,000 clones in the sample, more than 80% were seen once. V lost 0 bases and J lost 6; bases outside the gene matches: 12. This CDR3 is built from 17 residues. Germline CDR1 reads LGHNA; CDR2 reads YSLEER. The sequence was obtained from a woman in her late teens or twenties in good health and CMV-seronegative. The gene calls are TRBV4-3 and TRBJ2-7, with 9 bases aligning to TRBD2. The specimen was PBMCs. DNA for the CDR3: TGCGCCAGCAGCCAAGATCTGGCTAGCGGGAAGGCTAGCGAGCAGTACTTC. Translation gives CASSQDLASGKASEQYF.